This TCR beta chain was sequenced in a study of T-cell memory formation after mild COVID-19. Each CDR3 protein gets one entry after TCRdb re-called the 5' RACE reads with MiXCR. The sample lists about 390,000 distinct CDR3 sequences; about 16% were seen once. J lost 2 bases, V lost 1 base, and 14 bases had no gene match. The CDR3 totals 19 residues. This clonotype has only a few counts. Antigen unknown. Study-wide results and limits: Day 15 to 85 contracting clones showed balanced CD4/CD8; later expanders leaned CD4+. Mainly CM and EM harbored the contracting CD4+ clones; mainly EMRA harbored the CD8+ ones.

This receptor was obtained from a man younger than 35 who had mild COVID-19 (a few samples of this study predate the infection). Cell type and time point are not known. Sequenced input: PBMCs or a T cell subset sorted from them (not recorded which). The chain is built from TRBV23-1 and TRBJ2-1; 7 bases agree with TRBD1. TRBV23-1 is placed among ORFs of uncertain function. The CDR3 sequence: CASSQFHPPTGFTYNEQFF. The CDR3 nucleotides are TGCGCCAGCAGTCAATTCCACCCTCCGACAGGGTTTACCTACAATGAGCAGTTCTTC.